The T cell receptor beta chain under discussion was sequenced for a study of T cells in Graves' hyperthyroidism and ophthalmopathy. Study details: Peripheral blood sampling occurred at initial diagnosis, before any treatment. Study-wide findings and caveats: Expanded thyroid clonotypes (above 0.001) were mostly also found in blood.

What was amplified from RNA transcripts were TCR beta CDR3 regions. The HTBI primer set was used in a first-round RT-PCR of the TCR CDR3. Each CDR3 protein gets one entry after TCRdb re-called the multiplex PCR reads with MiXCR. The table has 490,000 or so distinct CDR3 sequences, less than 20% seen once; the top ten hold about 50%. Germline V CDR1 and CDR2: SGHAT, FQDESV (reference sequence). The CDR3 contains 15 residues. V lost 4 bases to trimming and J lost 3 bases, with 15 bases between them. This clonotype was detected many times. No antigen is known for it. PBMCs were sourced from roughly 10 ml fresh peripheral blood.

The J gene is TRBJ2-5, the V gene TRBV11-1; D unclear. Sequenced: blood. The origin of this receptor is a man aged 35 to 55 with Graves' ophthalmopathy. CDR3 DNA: TGTGCCAGCAGCTCACGGCTGAGACACGAAGAGACCCAGTACTTC. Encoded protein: CASSSRLRHEETQYF.